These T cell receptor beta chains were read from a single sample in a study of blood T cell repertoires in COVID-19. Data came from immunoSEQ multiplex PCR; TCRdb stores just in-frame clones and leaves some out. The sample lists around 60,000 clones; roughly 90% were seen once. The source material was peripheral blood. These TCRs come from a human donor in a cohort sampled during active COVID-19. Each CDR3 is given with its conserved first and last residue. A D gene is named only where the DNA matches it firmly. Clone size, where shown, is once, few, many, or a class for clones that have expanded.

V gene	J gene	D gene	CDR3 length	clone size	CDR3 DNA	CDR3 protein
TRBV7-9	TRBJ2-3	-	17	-	TGTGCCAGCAGCTCCTTCCTTCGGGGGGCCAGCACAGATACGCAGTATTTT	CASSSFLRGASTDTQYF
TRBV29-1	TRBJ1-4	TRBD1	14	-	TGCAGCGCCCGAAAGGACAGGGGGAATGAAAAACTGTTTTTT	CSARKDRGNEKLFF
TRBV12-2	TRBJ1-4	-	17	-	TGTGCAAGTCGCTCCCGGACAGGGAGTATCCCAGGGGGGAAACTGTTTTTT	CASRSRTGSIPGGKLFF
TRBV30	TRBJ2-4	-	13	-	TGTGCCTGGAGTGGTAGTAGTCGAGACATTCAGTACTTC	CAWSGSSRDIQYF
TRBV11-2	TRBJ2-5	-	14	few	TGTGCCAGCAGCTTCCAGGTTTTTTCAGAGACCCAGTACTTC	CASSFQVFSETQYF
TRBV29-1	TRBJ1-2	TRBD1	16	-	TGCAGCGTCGCAGGGGGACATAATCGCACCAACTATGGCTACACCTTC	CSVAGGHNRTNYGYTF
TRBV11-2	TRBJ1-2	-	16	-	TGTGCCAGCAGCTTAAGTAGGAACGGGATGGGCTATGGCTACACCTTC	CASSLSRNGMGYGYTF
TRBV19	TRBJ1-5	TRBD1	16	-	TGTGCCAGTAGGGACCCGGGACAGGGCCTCAATCAGCCCCAGCATTTT	CASRDPGQGLNQPQHF
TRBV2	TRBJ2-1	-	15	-	TGTGCCAGCAGTTATTCGGGCGGTGGAGGGAATGAGCAGTTCTTC	CASSYSGGGGNEQFF
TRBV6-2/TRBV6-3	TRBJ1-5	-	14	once	TGTGCCAGCAGTTACTCGCTAGGGGATCAGCCCCAGCATTTT	CASSYSLGDQPQHF
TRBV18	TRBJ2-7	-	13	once	TGTGCCAGCTCACCGGGACTGGACTACGAGCAGTACTTC	CASSPGLDYEQYF
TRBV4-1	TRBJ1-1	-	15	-	TGCGCCAGCAGCCTCATGGCGGGTACTAACACTGAAGCTTTCTTT	CASSLMAGTNTEAFF
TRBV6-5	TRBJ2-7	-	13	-	TGTGCCAGCATCCCCAGGGTCGGCCACGAGCAGTACTTC	CASIPRVGHEQYF
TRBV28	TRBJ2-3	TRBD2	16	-	TGTGCCAGCAGTCAGCAGGCGGGAGGGAGCACAGATACGCAGTATTTT	CASSQQAGGSTDTQYF
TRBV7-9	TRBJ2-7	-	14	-	TGTGCCAGCAGCTTAGTGTACGGGGGACGCGAGCAGTACTTC	CASSLVYGGREQYF
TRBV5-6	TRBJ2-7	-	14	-	TGTGCCAGCAGCTTTTCATACAGTCCCTACGAGCAGTACTTC	CASSFSYSPYEQYF
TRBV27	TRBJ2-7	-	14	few	TGTGCCAGCAGCCCCCAGGGTAGGTTGTACGAGCAGTACTTC	CASSPQGRLYEQYF
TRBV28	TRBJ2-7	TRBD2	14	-	TGTGCCAGCGCAGCTAGCGGGGAGCTCGACGAGCAGTACTTC	CASAASGELDEQYF
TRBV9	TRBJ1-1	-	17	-	TGTGCCAGCAGCGTAAACCCCCACGACGGGAAGAACACTGAAGCTTTCTTT	CASSVNPHDGKNTEAFF
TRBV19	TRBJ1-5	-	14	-	TGTGCCAGTAGTATGATTGGGCTCGGTCAGCCCCAGCATTTT	CASSMIGLGQPQHF
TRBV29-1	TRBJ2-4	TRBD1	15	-	TGCAGCGTTGAAGATCGTAGGGGGCGCATGATAGGGAGGTACTTC	CSVEDRRGRMIGRYF
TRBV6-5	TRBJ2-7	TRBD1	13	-	TGTGCCAGCAGAAAGGGACAGACCTACGAGCAGTACTTC	CASRKGQTYEQYF
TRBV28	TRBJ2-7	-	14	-	TGTGCCAGCAGTCCGACGGGGAACCCCTACGAGCAGTACTTC	CASSPTGNPYEQYF
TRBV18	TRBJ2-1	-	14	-	TGTGCCAGCTCAGGGCAGGGGAGAAACAATGAGCAGTTCTTC	CASSGQGRNNEQFF
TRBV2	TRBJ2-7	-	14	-	TGTGCCAGCAGTGTACATTCGTCCTCCTACGAGCAGTACTTC	CASSVHSSSYEQYF
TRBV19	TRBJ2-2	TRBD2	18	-	TGTGCCAGTAGTATGGGACTAGCGGGGGGGCCAAACACCGGGGAGCTGTTTTTT	CASSMGLAGGPNTGELFF
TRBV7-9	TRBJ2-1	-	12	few	TGTGCCAGCAGCTTAGTTGCTAGTGAGCAGTTCTTC	CASSLVASEQFF
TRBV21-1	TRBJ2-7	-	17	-	TGTGCCAGCAGCAAGCGGTCAAGCGGGAGCGACTTCTACGAGCAGTACTTC	CASSKRSSGSDFYEQYF
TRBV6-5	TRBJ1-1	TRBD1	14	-	TGTGCCAGCGAAGCCGGGACAGGGGGCACTGAAGCTTTCTTT	CASEAGTGGTEAFF
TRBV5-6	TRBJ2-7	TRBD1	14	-	TGTGCCAGCAGCTTATTTTCCCCGGGACAGGGCCGTTACTTC	CASSLFSPGQGRYF
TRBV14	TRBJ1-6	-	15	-	TGTGCCAGCAGCCAAACCAGGGCGAAAGATTCACCCCTCCACTTT	CASSQTRAKDSPLHF
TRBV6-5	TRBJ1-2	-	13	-	TGTGCCAGCAGCCCGGGACTTTACAATGGCTACACCTTC	CASSPGLYNGYTF
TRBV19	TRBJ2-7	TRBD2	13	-	TGTGCCAGTACTACTAGCGGGAGTCACGAGCAGTACTTC	CASTTSGSHEQYF
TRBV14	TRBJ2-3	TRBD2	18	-	TGTGCCAGCAGCCAATCCGGGACTAGCGGGGGAAGCGCAGATACGCAGTATTTT	CASSQSGTSGGSADTQYF
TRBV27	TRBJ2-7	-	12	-	TGTGCCAGCAACGGGGGTATAGGCGAGCAGTACTTC	CASNGGIGEQYF
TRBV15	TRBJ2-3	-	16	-	TGTGCCACCAGCAGAGAGAGTCTGAGGGGCACAGATACGCAGTATTTT	CATSRESLRGTDTQYF
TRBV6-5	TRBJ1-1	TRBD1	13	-	TGTGCCAGCTGGTGGCAGGGGGCCACTGAAGCTTTCTTT	CASWWQGATEAFF
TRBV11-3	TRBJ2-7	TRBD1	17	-	TGTGCCAGCAGCTTAGCTAGGGGTAGGGACAGGGACCGCGAGCAGTACTTC	CASSLARGRDRDREQYF
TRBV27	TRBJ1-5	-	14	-	TGTGCCAGCAAGCGAGAGAGGGCGAGCCAGCCCCAGCATTTT	CASKRERASQPQHF
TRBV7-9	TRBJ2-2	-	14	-	TGTGCCAGCAGCTTAGTTGGGGGGAGCGGGGAGCTGTTTTTT	CASSLVGGSGELFF
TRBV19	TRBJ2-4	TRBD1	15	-	TGTGCCAGTAGTAAGCCTTCGGGACAGGGGAACATTCAGTACTTC	CASSKPSGQGNIQYF
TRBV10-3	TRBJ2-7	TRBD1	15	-	TGTGCCATCAGTGAGTCCGAGACAGGGGGCAGCGAGCAGTACTTC	CAISESETGGSEQYF
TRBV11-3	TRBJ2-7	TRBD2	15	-	TGTGCCAGCAGCTTAGTACTAGCGGGCGCCTACGAGCAGTACTTC	CASSLVLAGAYEQYF
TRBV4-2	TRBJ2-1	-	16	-	TGTGCCAGCAGCCAAGGAAGCGTAAGGCCCTACAATGAGCAGTTCTTC	CASSQGSVRPYNEQFF
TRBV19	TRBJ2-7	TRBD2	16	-	TGTGCCAGTAGGGGTCGGACTAGCGGTCGCTCCTACGAGCAGTACTTC	CASRGRTSGRSYEQYF
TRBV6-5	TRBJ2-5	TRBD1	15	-	TGTGCCAGCAGTACCGGGACAGGGGTGGTAGAGACCCAGTACTTC	CASSTGTGVVETQYF
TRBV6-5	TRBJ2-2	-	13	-	TGTGCCAGCAGTTTCGCGAACACCGGGGAGCTGTTTTTT	CASSFANTGELFF
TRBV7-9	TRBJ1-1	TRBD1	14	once	TGTGCCAGCAGCGTAAGGGGGCCGAACACTGAAGCTTTCTTT	CASSVRGPNTEAFF
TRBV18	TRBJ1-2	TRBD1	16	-	TGTGCCAGCTCACCGGGACAGGGGCATGCTAACTATGGCTACACCTTC	CASSPGQGHANYGYTF
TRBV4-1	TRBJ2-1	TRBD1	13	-	TGCGCCAGCAGCCAAGCGACAGGGAATGAGCAGTTCTTC	CASSQATGNEQFF